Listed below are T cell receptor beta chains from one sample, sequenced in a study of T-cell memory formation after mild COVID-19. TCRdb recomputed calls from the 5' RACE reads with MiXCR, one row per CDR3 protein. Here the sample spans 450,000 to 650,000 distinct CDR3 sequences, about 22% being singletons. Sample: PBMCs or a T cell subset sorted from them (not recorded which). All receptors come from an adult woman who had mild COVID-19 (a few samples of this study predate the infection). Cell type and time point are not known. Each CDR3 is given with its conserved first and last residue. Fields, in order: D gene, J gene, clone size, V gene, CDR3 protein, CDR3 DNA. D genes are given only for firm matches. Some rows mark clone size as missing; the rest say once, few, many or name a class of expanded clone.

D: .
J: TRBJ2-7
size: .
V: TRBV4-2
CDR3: CASSQGGGSEQYF
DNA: TGTGCCAGCAGCCAAGGAGGGGGGAGCGAGCAGTACTTC

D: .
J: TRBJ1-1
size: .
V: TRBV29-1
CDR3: CSVVRASGAEAFF
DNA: TGCAGCGTTGTTAGAGCGTCGGGCGCTGAAGCTTTCTTT

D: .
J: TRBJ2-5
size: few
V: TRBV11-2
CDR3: CASSLDQQTSAQETQYF
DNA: TGTGCCAGCAGCTTAGACCAACAGACTAGTGCCCAAGAGACCCAGTACTTC

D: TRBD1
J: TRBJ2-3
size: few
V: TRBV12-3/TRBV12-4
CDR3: CASSPNEGAQGTQYF
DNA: TGTGCCAGCAGCCCGAATGAGGGGGCGCAGGGTACGCAGTATTTT

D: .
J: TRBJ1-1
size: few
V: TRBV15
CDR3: CATSREGTGRAEAFF
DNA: TGTGCCACCAGCAGAGAAGGAACAGGGAGAGCTGAAGCTTTCTTT

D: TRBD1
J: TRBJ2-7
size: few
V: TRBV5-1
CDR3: CASSLNPGTGLGSFYEQYF
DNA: TGCGCCAGCAGCCTGAATCCCGGGACAGGGTTGGGATCCTTCTACGAGCAGTACTTC

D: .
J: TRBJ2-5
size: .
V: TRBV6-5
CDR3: CASSRKRGTQYF
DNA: TGTGCCAGCAGTCGTAAGAGGGGGACCCAGTACTTC

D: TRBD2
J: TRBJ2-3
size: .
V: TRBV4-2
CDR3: CASSQAGLAGADTQYF
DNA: TGTGCCAGCAGCCAAGCCGGACTAGCGGGAGCAGATACGCAGTATTTT

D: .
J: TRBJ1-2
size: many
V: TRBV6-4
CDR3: CASKDPAGYGYTF
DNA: TGTGCCAGCAAGGACCCGGCGGGTTATGGCTACACCTTC

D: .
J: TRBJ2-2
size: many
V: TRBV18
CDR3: CASSPGLNTGELFF
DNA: TGTGCCAGCTCACCGGGCCTGAACACCGGGGAGCTGTTTTTT